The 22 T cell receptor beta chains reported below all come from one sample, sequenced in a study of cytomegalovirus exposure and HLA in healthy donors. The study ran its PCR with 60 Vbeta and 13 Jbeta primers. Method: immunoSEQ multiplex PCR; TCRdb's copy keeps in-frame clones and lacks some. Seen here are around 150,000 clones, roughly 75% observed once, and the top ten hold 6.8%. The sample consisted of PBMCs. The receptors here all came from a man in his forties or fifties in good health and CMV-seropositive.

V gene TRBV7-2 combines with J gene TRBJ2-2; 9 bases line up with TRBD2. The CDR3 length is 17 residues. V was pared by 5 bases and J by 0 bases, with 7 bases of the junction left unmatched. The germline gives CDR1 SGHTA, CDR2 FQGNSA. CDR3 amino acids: CASSLRAGGPNTGELFF. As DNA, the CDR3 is TGTGCCAGCAGCCTGCGGGCGGGGGGGCCGAACACCGGGGAGCTGTTTTTT.

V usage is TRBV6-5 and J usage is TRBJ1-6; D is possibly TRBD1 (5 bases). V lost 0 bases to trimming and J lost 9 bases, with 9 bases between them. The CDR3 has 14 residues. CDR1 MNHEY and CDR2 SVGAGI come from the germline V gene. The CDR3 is CASSYSGGASPLHF. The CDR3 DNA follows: TGTGCCAGCAGTTACTCGGGCGGGGCTTCACCCCTCCACTTT.

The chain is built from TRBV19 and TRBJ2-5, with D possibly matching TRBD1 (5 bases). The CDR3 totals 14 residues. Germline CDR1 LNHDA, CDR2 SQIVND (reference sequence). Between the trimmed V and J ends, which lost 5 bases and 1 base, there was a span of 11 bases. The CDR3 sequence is CASSRAGLQETQYF. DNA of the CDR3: TGTGCCAGTAGTCGAGCAGGGCTCCAAGAGACCCAGTACTTC.

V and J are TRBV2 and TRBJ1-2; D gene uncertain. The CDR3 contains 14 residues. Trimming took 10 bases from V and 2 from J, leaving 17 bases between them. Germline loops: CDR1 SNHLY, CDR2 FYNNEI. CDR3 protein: CANPEGRTNYGYTF. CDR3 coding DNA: TGTGCCAACCCGGAGGGCAGGACCAACTATGGCTACACCTTC.

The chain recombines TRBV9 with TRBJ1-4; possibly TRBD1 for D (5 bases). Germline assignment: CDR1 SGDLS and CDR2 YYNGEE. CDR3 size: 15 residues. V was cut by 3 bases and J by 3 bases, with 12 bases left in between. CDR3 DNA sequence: TGTGCCAGCAGCGCCGGGCAGGGCCCTAATGAAAAACTGTTTTTT. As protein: CASSAGQGPNEKLFF.

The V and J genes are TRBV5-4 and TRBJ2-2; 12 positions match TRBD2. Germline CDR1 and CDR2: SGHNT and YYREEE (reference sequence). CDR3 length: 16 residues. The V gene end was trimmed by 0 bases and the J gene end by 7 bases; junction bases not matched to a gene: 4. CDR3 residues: CASSLGLAGANGELFF. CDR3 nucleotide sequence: TGTGCCAGCAGCTTGGGACTAGCGGGAGCAAACGGGGAGCTGTTTTTT.

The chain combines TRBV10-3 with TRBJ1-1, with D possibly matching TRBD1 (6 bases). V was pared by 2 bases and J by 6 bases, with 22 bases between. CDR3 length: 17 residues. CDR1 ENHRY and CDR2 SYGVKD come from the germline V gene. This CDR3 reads CAISEAPRQVSPPEAFF. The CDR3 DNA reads TGTGCCATCAGTGAGGCCCCACGACAGGTTTCTCCCCCTGAAGCTTTCTTT.

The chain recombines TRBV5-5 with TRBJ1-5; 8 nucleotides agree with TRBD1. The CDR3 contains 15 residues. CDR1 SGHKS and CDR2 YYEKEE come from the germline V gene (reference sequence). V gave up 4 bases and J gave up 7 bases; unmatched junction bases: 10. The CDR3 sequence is CASSLWTGLEQPQHF. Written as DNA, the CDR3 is TGTGCCAGCAGCCTATGGACAGGGCTAGAGCAGCCCCAGCATTTT.

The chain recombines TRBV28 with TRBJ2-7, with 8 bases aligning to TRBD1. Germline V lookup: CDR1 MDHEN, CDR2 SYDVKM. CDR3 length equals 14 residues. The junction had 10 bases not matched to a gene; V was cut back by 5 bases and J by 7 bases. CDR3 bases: TGTGCCAGCAGTGCACCTGGGACAGGTGGGGAGCAGTACTTC. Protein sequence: CASSAPGTGGEQYF.

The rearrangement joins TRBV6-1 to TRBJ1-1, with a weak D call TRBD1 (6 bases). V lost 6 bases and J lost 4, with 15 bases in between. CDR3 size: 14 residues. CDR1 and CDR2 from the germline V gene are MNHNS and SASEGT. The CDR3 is CASSTGIMGTEAFF. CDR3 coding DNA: TGTGCCAGCAGCACAGGGATTATGGGCACTGAAGCTTTCTTT.

CDR3 sequence reads: CASSVGHRSYEQYF. Here the CDR3 DNA reads TGTGCCAGCAGTGTAGGACATCGCTCCTACGAGCAGTACTTC. The V call is TRBV6-1, the J call TRBJ2-7; TRBD1 might be the D (5 bases). Germline V gene data show CDR1 as MNHNS and CDR2 as SASEGT. V was clipped by 4 bases and J by 0 bases, with 10 bases between them. This CDR3 is 14 amino acids long.

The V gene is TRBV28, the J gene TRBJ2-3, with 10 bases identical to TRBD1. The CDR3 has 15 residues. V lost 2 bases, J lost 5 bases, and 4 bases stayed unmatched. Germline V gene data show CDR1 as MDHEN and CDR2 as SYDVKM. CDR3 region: CASSLGWDRGDTQYF. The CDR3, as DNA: TGTGCCAGCAGTTTAGGATGGGACAGGGGAGATACGCAGTATTTT. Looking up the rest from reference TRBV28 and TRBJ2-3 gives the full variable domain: DVKVTQSSRYLVKRTGEKVFLECVQDMDHENMFWYRQDPGLGLRLIYFSYDVKMKEKGDIPEGYSVSREKKERFSLILESASTNQTSMYLCASSLGWDRGDTQYFGPGTRLTVL.

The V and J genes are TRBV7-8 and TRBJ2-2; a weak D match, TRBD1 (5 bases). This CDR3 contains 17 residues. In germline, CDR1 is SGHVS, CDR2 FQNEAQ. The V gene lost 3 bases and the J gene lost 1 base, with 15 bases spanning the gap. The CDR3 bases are TGTGCCAGCAGCTTCACACAACGACAGCTGAACACCGGGGAGCTGTTTTTT. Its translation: CASSFTQRQLNTGELFF.

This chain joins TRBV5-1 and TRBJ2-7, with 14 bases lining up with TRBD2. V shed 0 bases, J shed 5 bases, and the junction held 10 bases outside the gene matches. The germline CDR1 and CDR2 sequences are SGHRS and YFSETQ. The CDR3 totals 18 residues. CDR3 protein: CASSLDARLAGGNNEQYF. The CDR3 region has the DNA TGCGCCAGCAGCTTGGACGCCCGACTAGCGGGGGGGAATAACGAGCAGTACTTC.

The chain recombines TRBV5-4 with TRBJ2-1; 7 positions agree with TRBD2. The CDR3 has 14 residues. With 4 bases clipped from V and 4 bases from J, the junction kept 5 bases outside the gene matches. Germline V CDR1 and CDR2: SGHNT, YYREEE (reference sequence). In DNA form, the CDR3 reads TGTGCCAGCAGCGAAGCGGGGACGTACAATGAGCAGTTCTTC. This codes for CASSEAGTYNEQFF.

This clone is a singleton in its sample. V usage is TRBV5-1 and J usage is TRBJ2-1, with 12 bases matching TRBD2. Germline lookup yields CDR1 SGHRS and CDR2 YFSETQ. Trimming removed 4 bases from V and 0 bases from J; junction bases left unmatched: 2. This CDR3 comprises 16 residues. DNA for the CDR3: TGCGCCAGCAGCACGACTAGCGGGAGCTCCTACAATGAGCAGTTCTTC. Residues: CASSTTSGSSYNEQFF.

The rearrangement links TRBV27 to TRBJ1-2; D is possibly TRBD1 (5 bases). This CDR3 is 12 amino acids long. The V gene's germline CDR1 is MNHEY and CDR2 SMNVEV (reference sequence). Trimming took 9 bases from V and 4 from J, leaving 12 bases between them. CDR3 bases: TGTGCCAGTCGCGGGGCTACCTATGGCTACACCTTC. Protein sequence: CASRGATYGYTF.

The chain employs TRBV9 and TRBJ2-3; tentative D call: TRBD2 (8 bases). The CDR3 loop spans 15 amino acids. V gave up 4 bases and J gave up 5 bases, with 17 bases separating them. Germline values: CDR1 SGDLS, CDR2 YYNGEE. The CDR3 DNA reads TGTGCCAGCAGCCTTCGGGAGGGGGCTTTAGATACGCAGTATTTT. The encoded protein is CASSLREGALDTQYF.

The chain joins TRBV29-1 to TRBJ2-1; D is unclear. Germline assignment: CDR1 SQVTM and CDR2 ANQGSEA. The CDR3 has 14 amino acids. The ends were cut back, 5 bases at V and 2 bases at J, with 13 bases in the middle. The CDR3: CSVWHSRTYNEQFF. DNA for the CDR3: TGCAGCGTTTGGCATAGCCGGACCTACAATGAGCAGTTCTTC.

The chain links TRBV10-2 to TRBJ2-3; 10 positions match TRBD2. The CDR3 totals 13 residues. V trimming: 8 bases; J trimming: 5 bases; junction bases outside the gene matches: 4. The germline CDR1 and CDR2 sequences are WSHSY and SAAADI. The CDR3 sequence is CASQRGGLDTQYF. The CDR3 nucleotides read TGCGCCAGCCAGCGGGGGGGCCTAGATACGCAGTATTTT.

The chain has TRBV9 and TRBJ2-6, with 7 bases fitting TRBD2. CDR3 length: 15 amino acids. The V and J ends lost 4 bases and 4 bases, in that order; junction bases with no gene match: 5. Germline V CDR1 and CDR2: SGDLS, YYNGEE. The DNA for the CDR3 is TGTGCCAGCAGCCTGGGACTACCCGGGGCCAACGTCCTGACTTTC. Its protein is CASSLGLPGANVLTF.

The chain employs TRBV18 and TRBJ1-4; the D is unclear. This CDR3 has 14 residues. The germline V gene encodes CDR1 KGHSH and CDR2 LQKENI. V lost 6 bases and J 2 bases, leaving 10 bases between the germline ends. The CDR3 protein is CASSLRRTNEKLFF. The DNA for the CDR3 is TGTGCCAGCTCCCTCCGGCGGACTAATGAAAAACTGTTTTTT.